The rows below give T cell receptor beta chains drawn from one sample of a study of vaccination effects on CD4 cells after COVID-19. Some clones are missing from TCRdb's copy, which holds only in-frame ones; the method was immunoSEQ multiplex PCR. The sample holds more than 20,000 clones; around 66% are singletons and the top ten take 18%. For these TCRs, the target antigens are not known. The specimen was CD4+ T cells from PBMCs cultured with SARS-CoV-2 spike peptides, collected before COVID-19 vaccination. These receptors were collected from a human donor who had a prior SARS-CoV-2 infection. The CDR3 runs from the conserved cysteine through the conserved F or W. The D gene is left open where the match is weak. A clone size is listed for some rows: how often the clone was seen (once, few, many), or a class if it is expanded.

D	V	size	J	DNA	CDR3
TRBD1	TRBV13	.	TRBJ1-2	TGTGCCAGCAGCACGCGGGACAGAGACTATGGCTACACCTTC	CASSTRDRDYGYTF
.	TRBV5-1	.	TRBJ2-3	TGCGCCAGCAGCTTGGGTGCTTCAACAGATACGCAGTATTTT	CASSLGASTDTQYF
.	TRBV6-6	.	TRBJ1-3	TGTGCCAGCAGTCGCGACAGGTCGCACTCTGGAAACACCATATATTTT	CASSRDRSHSGNTIYF
.	TRBV19	.	TRBJ1-5	TGTGCCAGTAGTCCGGGGATCTTGTGGGGCAATCAACCCCAGCATTTT	CASSPGILWGNQPQHF
.	TRBV30	.	TRBJ1-2	TGTGCCTGGAGTGGGGGACATAATTCTGGCTACACCTTC	CAWSGGHNSGYTF
TRBD1	TRBV7-9	.	TRBJ2-5	TGTGCCAGCAGCTGGGCCGGGACAGGGGGCGAGACCCAGTACTTC	CASSWAGTGGETQYF
.	TRBV19	.	TRBJ1-2	TGTGCCAGTAGCAAGGTGGGGGCTTTTTACTATGGCTACACCTTC	CASSKVGAFYYGYTF
.	TRBV4-2	.	TRBJ2-4	TGTGCCAGCAGCCAAGACAACTTTTGGCAAGAAAACATTCAGTACTTC	CASSQDNFWQENIQYF
.	TRBV23-1	.	TRBJ1-1	TGCGCCAGCAGTCACTTCGGGGGCGTCGTGAACACTGAAGCTTTCTTT	CASSHFGGVVNTEAFF
TRBD1	TRBV5-1	.	TRBJ1-1	TGCGCCAGCACCCGACAGGGGGTTTTGGGGAACACTGAAGCTTTCTTT	CASTRQGVLGNTEAFF
.	TRBV4-1	.	TRBJ2-3	TGCGCCAGCAGCCAAGATCACGGGGCGGCAGATACGCAGTATTTT	CASSQDHGAADTQYF
.	TRBV7-5	.	TRBJ2-7	TGTGCCAGAAGCCCGGTCGGACAGGGGATGGAGGGCTACGAGCAGTACTTC	CARSPVGQGMEGYEQYF
TRBD1	TRBV6-2/TRBV6-3	.	TRBJ1-5	TGTGCCAGCAGTTCCAGGGACAGCTATAGCAATCAGCCCCAGCATTTT	CASSSRDSYSNQPQHF
TRBD2	TRBV19	.	TRBJ2-3	TGTGCCAGTAGTCTTCCTGGGACTAGCGTCCGCACAGATACGCAGTATTTT	CASSLPGTSVRTDTQYF
TRBD1	TRBV5-5	.	TRBJ1-1	TGTGCCAGCAGCTGGGGACAGTCAGGGGCTGAAGCTTTCTTT	CASSWGQSGAEAFF
TRBD2	TRBV11-2	few	TRBJ2-3	TGTGCCAGCAGCTTAGACCTAAGACTAGCGGGGGGTGATACGCAGTATTTT	CASSLDLRLAGGDTQYF
TRBD2	TRBV18	.	TRBJ2-1	TGTGCCAGCTCCCTAGGTGGACTAGCGGGAGAGCAGTTCTTC	CASSLGGLAGEQFF
.	TRBV28	.	TRBJ2-7	TGTGCCAGCAGTACCGGGATAATCTACGAGCAGTACTTC	CASSTGIIYEQYF
.	TRBV27	.	TRBJ1-5	TGTGCCAGCAAGTATGACGGATATAGCAATCAGCCCCAGCATTTT	CASKYDGYSNQPQHF
.	TRBV24-1	.	TRBJ1-2	TGTGCCACCTCCAAGACGAACATAGACTATGGCTACACCTTC	CATSKTNIDYGYTF
.	TRBV18	.	TRBJ2-5	TGTGCCAGCTCACACTCAGATCCTAACCAAGAGACCCAGTACTTC	CASSHSDPNQETQYF
TRBD1	TRBV5-4	.	TRBJ2-7	TGTGCCAGCAGCTCAACCGGGACAGGGACCTACGAGCAGTACTTC	CASSSTGTGTYEQYF
TRBD2	TRBV7-3	.	TRBJ2-5	TGTGCCAGCAGCTTCCCCCTAGCGGGCCACTTCCAAGAGACCCAGTACTTC	CASSFPLAGHFQETQYF
.	TRBV6-1	.	TRBJ1-2	TGTGCCAGCAGTTCCAGCAAGACAGGCAGCGGCTACACCTTC	CASSSSKTGSGYTF
.	TRBV7-9	few	TRBJ1-1	TGTGCCAGCAGCTTCGATGAAAACACTGAAGCTTTCTTT	CASSFDENTEAFF
.	TRBV9	once	TRBJ2-6	TGTGCCAGCAGCCAAACTAGAGGAGGGGCCAACGTCCTGACTTTC	CASSQTRGGANVLTF
.	TRBV2	few	TRBJ1-4	TGTGCCAGCAGTGAAGAGGTGATTAATGAAAAACTGTTTTTT	CASSEEVINEKLFF
.	TRBV7-9	.	TRBJ2-1	TGTGCCAGCAGCTTGAGCCGGGCAGTGATAAGCTTCTTC	CASSLSRAVISFF
.	TRBV7-3	.	TRBJ2-3	TGTGCCAGCAGCCCAGGACTACAATCAGATACGCAGTATTTT	CASSPGLQSDTQYF
.	TRBV5-5	few	TRBJ1-3	TGTGCCAGCAGCTTGATGTCGGAGACTGGAAACACCATATATTTT	CASSLMSETGNTIYF
.	TRBV9	.	TRBJ2-7	TGTGCCAGCAGCGTCACTAGCCATCCAGGGGAGCAGTACTTC	CASSVTSHPGEQYF
TRBD1	TRBV4-2	few	TRBJ2-2	TGTGCCAGCAGCCTTGGGACAGGGGGTGGAGGGGCCGGGGAGCTGTTTTTT	CASSLGTGGGGAGELFF
TRBD1	TRBV7-2	.	TRBJ2-7	TGTGCCAGCAGCTCAACCGGGACAGGGACCTACGAGCAGTACTTC	CASSSTGTGTYEQYF
TRBD2	TRBV19	.	TRBJ2-1	TGTGCCAGTAGTATGAGGCGGGGGGGCTCCTACAATGAGCAGTTCTTC	CASSMRRGGSYNEQFF
TRBD1	TRBV18	.	TRBJ2-3	TGTGCCAGCTCGCAACCGGGACAGGGGTCAGATACGCAGTATTTT	CASSQPGQGSDTQYF
.	TRBV25-1	.	TRBJ1-3	TGTGCCAGCAGTGCGAGCGCATCGAGGAACACCATATATTTT	CASSASASRNTIYF
TRBD2	TRBV3-1/TRBV3-2	.	TRBJ2-5	TGTGCCACGAGCGGGAGTGAGACCCAGTACTTC	CATSGSETQYF
TRBD1	TRBV18	.	TRBJ1-6	TGTGCCAGCTCACCCAACTACACGGACCGGGACAGGAGTCATCGCCTCCACTTT	CASSPNYTDRDRSHRLHF
.	TRBV7-3	.	TRBJ2-7	TGTGCCAGCCCTGAGCAGTACTTC	CASPEQYF
.	TRBV6-5	.	TRBJ2-1	TGTGCCGCATGCGAGAGCGGGTCCTACAATGAGCAGTTCTTC	CAACESGSYNEQFF
TRBD2	TRBV30	few	TRBJ2-1	TGTGCCTGGAGAGGACTAGCGGGACGAGGTGAGCAGTTCTTC	CAWRGLAGRGEQFF
.	TRBV10-3	few	TRBJ2-1	TGTGCCATCAGTGAGGGACAACCCTACTACAATGAGCAGTTCTTC	CAISEGQPYYNEQFF
TRBD1	TRBV9	.	TRBJ2-3	TGTGCCAGCAGCCTGACAGGGGGTTTTGGTGTTACGCAGTATTTT	CASSLTGGFGVTQYF
.	TRBV5-4	.	TRBJ2-3	TGTGCCAGCAGCGCGGTGAAGAGGGCGGGCCCAGATACGCAGTATTTT	CASSAVKRAGPDTQYF
.	TRBV6-1	.	TRBJ2-7	TGTGCCAGCAGTGAAGGGGGTAGGACCTACGAGCAGTACTTC	CASSEGGRTYEQYF
.	TRBV7-9	large	TRBJ1-2	TGTGCCAGCAGCTTAAGGGATATCTATGGCTACACCTTC	CASSLRDIYGYTF
.	TRBV3-1/TRBV3-2	.	TRBJ2-3	TGTGCCAGCAGCCAAGAGACTAGGGGGTCAGATACGCAGTATTTT	CASSQETRGSDTQYF
TRBD1	TRBV10-3	.	TRBJ1-6	TGTGCCATCAGTAGGGGACAGGGGGTTTCACCCCTCCACTTT	CAISRGQGVSPLHF
.	TRBV7-9	once	TRBJ1-5	TGTGCCAGCAGCCCCCGGGACGACCCCCAGCCCCAGCATTTT	CASSPRDDPQPQHF
.	TRBV12-3/TRBV12-4	.	TRBJ2-1	TGTGCCAGCAGTTCATACCAGAATGAGCAGTTCTTC	CASSSYQNEQFF
.	TRBV30	.	TRBJ1-2	TGTGCCTGCGGGAGGGGACCGTACTATGGCTACACCTTC	CACGRGPYYGYTF
TRBD1	TRBV27	.	TRBJ1-5	TGTGCCAGCAGTTTTTTAGGACAGGGAGGGGATCAGCCCCAGCATTTT	CASSFLGQGGDQPQHF
.	TRBV5-5	.	TRBJ2-5	TGTGCCAGCAGCTTTTTGATTGTCTATTCTGGGGAGACCCAGTACTTC	CASSFLIVYSGETQYF